This is a list of T cell receptor beta chains from one sample in a study of early T cells in non-severe SARS-CoV-2 infection. TCRdb re-analysed the 5' RACE reads in MiXCR, keeping a single row per CDR3 protein. The sample lists more than 50,000 distinct CDR3 sequences; about 15% were seen once. This sample comprised whole blood, obtained at baseline. The receptors here all came from an adult who was a healthcare worker with PCR-confirmed SARS-CoV-2 infection or an uninfected control (not recorded which). Each CDR3 is given with its conserved first and last residue. The order of the fields is V gene, J gene, D gene, clone size, CDR3 protein, CDR3 DNA. A D gene is named only where the DNA matches it firmly. Clone size is given for some rows only: seen once, a few or many times, or a class if the clone is expanded.

TRBV18	TRBJ1-1	NA	NA	CASSPGPGATEAFF	TGTGCCAGCTCACCAGGGCCGGGGGCCACTGAAGCTTTCTTT
TRBV5-1	TRBJ2-7	NA	many	CASSPRTETYEQYF	TGCGCCAGCAGCCCACGAACCGAAACCTACGAGCAGTACTTC
TRBV6-1	TRBJ2-6	NA	few	CASSERLFGANVLTF	TGTGCCAGCAGTGAACGCCTCTTCGGGGCCAACGTCCTGACTTTC
TRBV7-9	TRBJ2-2	NA	NA	CASSLSGSNTGELFF	TGTGCCAGCAGCTTAAGTGGGTCGAACACCGGGGAGCTGTTTTTT
TRBV7-9	TRBJ2-7	NA	few	CASSLASGRPYEQYF	TGTGCCAGCAGCTTAGCTTCAGGGCGGCCCTACGAGCAGTACTTC
TRBV29-1	TRBJ2-2	TRBD1	NA	CSAWTGENGELFF	TGCAGCGCTTGGACAGGGGAAAACGGGGAGCTGTTTTTT
TRBV7-9	TRBJ2-3	TRBD2	few	CASSFERGGSDTQYF	TGTGCCAGCAGCTTCGAGCGGGGGGGCTCAGATACGCAGTATTTT
TRBV20-1	TRBJ1-1	TRBD1	NA	CSATGPYRGRMVNTEAFF	TGCAGTGCCACCGGCCCGTACAGGGGGCGTATGGTGAACACTGAAGCTTTCTTT
TRBV29-1	TRBJ2-7	TRBD2	NA	CSVEALAGGRDEQYF	TGCAGCGTTGAGGCGCTAGCGGGGGGGCGTGACGAGCAGTACTTC
TRBV12-3/TRBV12-4	TRBJ1-6	NA	many	CASRARARGSPLHF	TGTGCCAGCAGAGCGAGGGCTCGGGGTTCACCCCTCCACTTT
TRBV6-1	TRBJ2-7	NA	few	CASSEASGLPYEQYF	TGTGCCAGCAGTGAAGCGAGCGGTCTACCCTACGAGCAGTACTTC
TRBV7-3	TRBJ2-1	NA	NA	CASSLSRAVNEQFF	TGTGCCAGCAGCTTAAGTCGCGCCGTCAATGAGCAGTTCTTC
TRBV29-1	TRBJ1-1	NA	NA	CSVEGAEAFF	TGCAGCGTGGAGGGGGCTGAAGCTTTCTTT
TRBV29-1	TRBJ1-1	NA	NA	CSARQDGPEAFF	TGCAGCGCCCGACAGGACGGTCCCGAAGCTTTCTTT
TRBV24-1	TRBJ2-3	TRBD1	few	CATSDGDRETDTQYF	TGTGCCACCAGTGACGGGGACAGGGAGACAGATACGCAGTATTTT
TRBV7-6	TRBJ2-7	NA	NA	CASSSPGAFAYEQYF	TGTGCCAGCAGCTCCCCAGGGGCCTTCGCTTACGAGCAGTACTTC
TRBV12-3/TRBV12-4	TRBJ2-2	NA	NA	CASSLKGRELFF	TGTGCCAGCAGTTTAAAGGGCCGGGAGCTGTTTTTT
TRBV11-3	TRBJ2-2	NA	few	CASSLGMWPRGTGELFF	TGTGCCAGCAGCTTAGGCATGTGGCCTAGGGGCACCGGGGAGCTGTTTTTT
TRBV9	TRBJ2-7	NA	NA	CASSVGEGATYEQYF	TGTGCCAGCAGCGTAGGGGAGGGGGCCACCTACGAGCAGTACTTC
TRBV7-6	TRBJ1-1	NA	few	CASSLGQRNTEAFF	TGTGCCAGCAGCTTAGGGCAGAGGAACACTGAAGCTTTCTTT
TRBV20-1	TRBJ1-6	NA	medium-sized	CSARRQTGNSPLHF	TGCAGTGCTAGAAGACAGACCGGGAATTCACCCCTCCACTTT
TRBV27	TRBJ2-6	NA	NA	CASSQKPGANVLTF	TGTGCCAGCAGTCAGAAACCTGGGGCCAACGTCCTGACTTTC